Presented here are 8 T cell receptor beta chains from one specimen sequenced in a study of cytomegalovirus exposure and HLA in healthy donors. Sequencing was performed with immunoSEQ multiplex PCR; in TCRdb, only in-frame clones are kept and a portion is missing. The sample comprises about 49,000 clones, about 90% of which are singletons, and around 1.4% rests with the top ten. Sequencing input: PBMCs. The receptors come from a man aged 18 to 30 in good health and CMV-seronegative.

The chain uses TRBV5-8 and TRBJ1-2; no clear D gene. Trimming pared 2 bases from V and 5 bases from J, leaving 10 bases between. Germline CDR1 and CDR2: SGHTS and YDEGEE. There are 13 residues in the CDR3. The CDR3 protein is CASSLNPGYGYTF. The CDR3 DNA follows: TGTGCCAGCAGCTTAAATCCAGGTTATGGCTACACCTTC.

The chain carries TRBV5-1 and TRBJ2-6, with TRBD2 matching over 13 bases. Germline CDR1 SGHRS, CDR2 YFSETQ. V lost 4 bases to trimming and J lost 3 bases; unmatched junction nucleotides: 10. The CDR3 extends over 19 amino acids. Here the CDR3 reads CASSPSLAGGPRGANVLTF. As DNA, the CDR3 is TGCGCCAGCAGCCCGTCACTAGCGGGAGGGCCGCGTGGGGCCAACGTCCTGACTTTC.

The chain carries TRBV28 and TRBJ2-7; TRBD1 might be the D (5 bases). Germline values: CDR1 MDHEN, CDR2 SYDVKM. The V gene lost 7 bases and the J gene lost 4 bases, with 11 bases spanning the gap. CDR3 length equals 12 residues. The CDR3 reads CASTTASYEQYF. CDR3 nucleotide sequence: TGTGCCAGCACGACAGCTAGTTACGAGCAGTACTTC. The complete variable domain, with remaining parts taken from reference TRBV28 and TRBJ2-7, reads DVKVTQSSRYLVKRTGEKVFLECVQDMDHENMFWYRQDPGLGLRLIYFSYDVKMKEKGDIPEGYSVSREKKERFSLILESASTNQTSMYLCASTTASYEQYFGPGTRLTVT.

The chain carries TRBV7-9 and TRBJ2-3, with TRBD1 as a possible D gene (6 bases). Per germline, CDR1 SEHNR and CDR2 FQNEAQ (reference sequence). The CDR3 has 17 amino acids. V was shortened by 0 bases and J by 4 bases, with 17 bases between the two germline ends. Here the CDR3 DNA reads TGTGCCAGCAGCTTAGCCTTGACAGGTGGGGGACCAGATACGCAGTATTTT. Translated: CASSLALTGGGPDTQYF.

This clone showed up just once. CDR3 sequence (DNA): TGTGCCAGCAGTTCTGTCCACGAGCAGTACTTC. It translates to CASSSVHEQYF. This chain connects TRBV27 to TRBJ2-7; D gene ambiguous. The germline V gene has CDR1 MNHEY and CDR2 SMNVEV (reference sequence). Trimming cost V 4 bases and J 5 bases, with 6 bases left between them. The CDR3 is made up of 11 amino acids.

V gene TRBV12-1 combines with J gene TRBJ2-7; the D call of TRBD2 is as the table states it, not checked on the DNA. TRBV12-1 is listed as a pseudogene. The CDR3 runs 16 residues. The CDR3 sequence: CASSFELAASSYEQYF. DNA for the CDR3: TGTGCCAGCAGCTTTGAGCTAGCGGCAAGCTCCTACGAGCAGTACTTC.

V usage is TRBV18 and J usage is TRBJ2-7; 9 bases are shared with TRBD2. Trimming cost V 2 bases and J 3 bases; bases outside gene matches: 8. CDR3 length equals 16 residues. CDR1 and CDR2 from the germline V gene are KGHSH and LQKENI. Here the CDR3 DNA reads TGTGCCAGCTCACCATCGGGGACTAGCAAGAACTACGAGCAGTACTTC. Translation: CASSPSGTSKNYEQYF.

The chain joins TRBV10-3 to TRBJ2-7, with 11 bases identical to TRBD2. The CDR3 is made up of 14 amino acids. V shed 6 bases and J 6 bases; nucleotides not matched to a gene: 7. CDR1 and CDR2 from the germline V gene are ENHRY and SYGVKD. The CDR3, as DNA: TGTGCCATCAGCTTAGCGGGAGGGCCTGCCGAGCAGTACTTC. Encoded protein: CAISLAGGPAEQYF.